The 29 T cell receptor beta chains reported below all come from one sample, sequenced in a study of blood T cell repertoires in COVID-19. Using immunoSEQ multiplex PCR, the repertoire was profiled, and TCRdb retains in-frame clones only, with some absent. Among about 200,000 clones listed, about three quarters were seen once. The sample taken for sequencing was peripheral blood. The source is a woman in her sixties or seventies with acute or convalescent COVID-19.

The J gene is TRBJ2-5, the V gene TRBV11-2, with D possibly matching TRBD1 (5 bases). Germline-derived CDR1 and CDR2 are SGHAT and FQNNGV. V lost 10 bases and J lost 3, with 15 bases in between. This CDR3 has 13 residues. This CDR3 reads CATRSTVEETQYF. The CDR3 region has the DNA TGTGCCACCCGATCGACAGTTGAAGAGACCCAGTACTTC.

This clone was seen a few times. This chain connects TRBV4-1 to TRBJ1-6; 11 bases align to TRBD1. CDR3 length: 16 residues. The V gene's germline CDR1 is MGHRA and CDR2 YSYEKL. Trimming at V came to 4 bases and at J to 6 bases, leaving 5 bases not matched to a gene. The CDR3 spells CASSLSGTGGNSPLHF. CDR3 nucleotide sequence: TGCGCCAGCAGCCTTTCCGGGACAGGGGGTAATTCACCCCTCCACTTT.

This chain joins TRBV18 and TRBJ1-1; 9 nucleotides match TRBD1. V lost 3 bases to trimming and J lost 4 bases; unmatched junction nucleotides: 6. The CDR3 contains 15 residues. Germline-derived CDR1 and CDR2 are KGHSH and LQKENI. The CDR3 DNA is TGTGCCAGCTCACCGGGACAGGGACCTTTCACTGAAGCTTTCTTT. Its translation is CASSPGQGPFTEAFF.

This clone has only one observation. The chain links TRBV4-1 to TRBJ2-2, with 8 positions matching TRBD2. Losses at the gene ends were 4 bases for V and 0 bases for J; bases not matched to a gene: 10. The length of the CDR3 is 18 residues. Germline CDR1 and CDR2: MGHRA and YSYEKL. The CDR3 spells CASSPFGLAGSNTGELFF. The CDR3 DNA is TGCGCCAGCAGCCCCTTCGGCCTAGCGGGTTCGAACACCGGGGAGCTGTTTTTT.

J is TRBJ2-5 and V is TRBV11-2; 7 positions match TRBD2. Germline V gene lookup returns CDR1 SGHAT and CDR2 FQNNGV. CDR3 length equals 16 residues. Trimming at V came to 1 base and at J to 5 bases, leaving 10 bases not matched to a gene. The CDR3 loop reads CASSLGDSGFLETQYF. DNA of the CDR3: TGTGCCAGCAGCTTAGGTGATAGCGGGTTTCTTGAGACCCAGTACTTC.

The rearrangement joins TRBV25-1 to TRBJ1-2, with D possibly being TRBD1 (6 bases). CDR1 is MGHDK and CDR2 is SYGVNS in the germline V gene. This CDR3 is built from 16 residues. Trimming stripped 1 base from V and 1 base from J, with 13 bases between. CDR3 sequence: CASSESRGTLNYGYTF. The CDR3 DNA sequence: TGTGCCAGCAGTGAATCGAGGGGGACCCTTAACTATGGCTACACCTTC.

The table lists this clone with a count of one. The rearrangement joins TRBV6-4 to TRBJ2-7, with TRBD1 identical over 8 bases. The CDR3 spans 16 residues. Germline V lookup: CDR1 MRHNA, CDR2 SNTAGT. V trimming: 7 bases; J trimming: 0 bases; junction bases outside the gene matches: 11. CDR3 sequence: CASTIYTGGYSYEQYF. The CDR3 DNA follows: TGTGCCAGCACCATATACACAGGGGGGTACTCCTACGAGCAGTACTTC.

A note on this clone: One end of the junction varies from germline; a read error may be responsible. The chain carries TRBV19 and TRBJ1-5; 7 bases are a match to TRBD1. The CDR3 covers 17 residues. The V gene's germline CDR1 is LNHDA and CDR2 SQIVND (reference sequence). CDR3 sequence (DNA): TGTGCCAGTAGTCTAGACTCTCGGGACAGAACTTATCAGCCCCAGCATTTT. Amino acid sequence: CASSLDSRDRTYQPQHF.

This clone was detected only a few times. The gene calls are TRBV3-1 (or the pseudogene TRBV3-2) and TRBJ1-1; perhaps TRBD1 as D (6 bases). This CDR3 contains 13 residues. CDR1 LGHDT and CDR2 YNNKEL come from the germline V gene (reference sequence). V lost 5 bases and J 1 base, leaving 8 bases between the germline ends. CDR3 residues: CASSTGPNTEAFF. In DNA form, the CDR3 reads TGTGCCAGCAGCACAGGGCCGAACACTGAAGCTTTCTTT.

V usage is TRBV5-4 and J usage is TRBJ2-2; D is uncertain. The CDR3 totals 15 residues. CDR1 is SGHNT, CDR2 YYREEE, per germline (reference sequence). V lost 3 bases, J lost 1 base, and 10 bases lay in between. The chain's CDR3 is CASSSALENTGELFF. DNA for the CDR3: TGTGCCAGCAGCTCCGCCTTAGAGAACACCGGGGAGCTGTTTTTT. The entire variable domain, with the rest obtained from reference TRBV5-4 and TRBJ2-2, is as follows: ETGVTQSPTHLIKTRGQQVTLRCSSQSGHNTVSWYQQALGQGPQFIFQYYREEENGRGNFPPRFSGLQFPNYSSELNVNALELDDSALYLCASSSALENTGELFFGEGSRLTVL.

The chain uses TRBV6-6 and TRBJ1-1; no reliable D call. V was pared by 5 bases and J by 1 base, with 14 bases between. Germline CDR1 is MNHNY and CDR2 is SVGAGI (reference sequence). The CDR3 totals 15 residues. Here the CDR3 reads CASSIPTRGNTEAFF. DNA for the CDR3: TGTGCCAGCAGTATACCCACCCGGGGGAACACTGAAGCTTTCTTT.

The chain is built from TRBV7-9 and TRBJ2-3, with 9 bases that match TRBD2. CDR3 length equals 16 residues. Germline-derived CDR1 and CDR2 are SEHNR and FQNEAQ (reference sequence). V was pared by 4 bases and J by 0 bases, with 5 bases of the junction left unmatched. The CDR3 sequence is CASSSPSGASTDTQYF. The CDR3 coding sequence is TGTGCCAGCAGCTCGCCTAGCGGGGCTAGCACAGATACGCAGTATTTT.

This clone has a handful of counts. The gene calls are TRBV7-2 and TRBJ2-7; no clear D. CDR3 length: 11 amino acids. V lost 2 bases and J 5 bases, leaving 4 bases between the germline ends. Germline CDR1 reads SGHTA; CDR2 reads FQGNSA. This CDR3 reads CASSLFDEQYF. CDR3 nucleotide sequence: TGTGCCAGCAGCTTATTCGACGAGCAGTACTTC.

About this clone: Germline is not matched at one junction end, which may reflect a read error. The CDR3 DNA follows: TGCAGCGCGTTGGACAGGGGTTTGAAGACTGAAGCTTTCTTT. It yields the protein CSALDRGLKTEAFF. The J gene is TRBJ1-1, the V gene TRBV29-1; 9 bases fit TRBD1. CDR1 is SQVTM and CDR2 is ANQGSEA in the germline V gene. This CDR3 is built from 14 residues.

The chain uses TRBV30 and TRBJ2-3; a weak D match, TRBD1 (6 bases). The V end was cut by 3 bases, the J end by 11 bases, with 15 bases between. Germline V gene sequence: CDR1 GTSNPN, CDR2 SVGIG (reference sequence). This CDR3 is 12 amino acids long. DNA for the CDR3: TGTGCCTGGAGCCCTTTGATGGGACAGCAGTATTTT. This codes for CAWSPLMGQQYF.

This chain connects TRBV6-5 to TRBJ2-5; 7 bases line up with TRBD2. CDR1 is MNHEY, CDR2 SVGAGI, per germline. CDR3 length: 14 amino acids. The trim removed 2 bases at V and 2 bases at J, leaving 2 bases unmatched. The CDR3 DNA is TGTGCCAGCAGTTACGGCGGGGGACAAGAGACCCAGTACTTC. It encodes CASSYGGGQETQYF.

This clone was picked up a small number of times. The rearrangement uses TRBV3-1 (or the pseudogene TRBV3-2) and TRBJ1-6; 9 positions agree with TRBD1. This CDR3 has 14 amino acids. Germline assignment: CDR1 LGHDT and CDR2 YNNKEL (reference sequence). Unmatched junction bases numbered 2, after V lost 1 base and J lost 10 bases. The CDR3 is CASSQVQGASPLHF. The CDR3 DNA sequence: TGTGCCAGCAGCCAAGTACAGGGGGCCTCACCCCTCCACTTT.

The J gene is TRBJ2-7, the V gene TRBV29-1; 7 bases line up with TRBD1. Germline CDR1 reads SQVTM; CDR2 reads ANQGSEA. V shed 0 bases, J shed 4 bases, and the junction held 0 bases outside the gene matches. This CDR3 comprises 12 residues. CDR3 in DNA: TGCAGCGTTGAAGAGGACAGGTACGAGCAGTACTTC. It encodes CSVEEDRYEQYF.

The chain is built from TRBV21-1 and TRBJ2-2; the table's D call, TRBD1, was not checked against the DNA. TRBV21-1 is deemed a pseudogene. The CDR3 is 21 residues long. The CDR3 region is CASTVGGPEKQGAKDTGELFF. The CDR3 nucleotides are TGTGCCAGCACTGTAGGGGGTCCCGAAAAACAGGGGGCTAAGGACACCGGGGAGCTGTTTTTT.

The V gene is TRBV12-5, the J gene TRBJ2-2; 10 bases align to TRBD1. Germline values: CDR1 LGHNT, CDR2 FRNRAP. The CDR3 spans 15 residues. V dropped 4 bases and J dropped 7; count of bases not matched to a gene: 6. This chain's CDR3 is CASGSGDRGGGELFF. CDR3 in DNA: TGTGCTAGTGGTTCCGGGGACAGGGGAGGCGGGGAGCTGTTTTTT.

This sequence joins TRBV6-5 and TRBJ2-2; D gene uncertain. CDR1 and CDR2 (germline): MNHEY, SVGAGI. The CDR3 is 15 residues long. Trimming cost V 6 bases and J 1 base, with 12 bases left between them. The CDR3 is CASREFSLNTGELFF. The CDR3 coding sequence is TGTGCCAGCAGAGAGTTTTCCTTGAACACCGGGGAGCTGTTTTTT.

J is TRBJ2-7 and V is TRBV11-2; D call uncertain. This CDR3 is 14 amino acids long. Looked up from germline, CDR1 is SGHAT and CDR2 is FQNNGV. The V end was cut by 7 bases, the J end by 0 bases, with 13 bases between. The CDR3 loop reads CASTLSFASYEQYF. CDR3 DNA: TGTGCCAGCACCCTGAGCTTCGCCTCCTACGAGCAGTACTTC.

CDR3 amino acids: CASSYYFGTGEETQYF. The DNA of the CDR3 is TGTGCCAGCAGTTATTACTTCGGGACAGGGGAAGAGACCCAGTACTTC. The chain joins TRBV6-5 to TRBJ2-5; the match to TRBD1 covers 10 bases. This CDR3 is 16 amino acids long. The germline V gene has CDR1 MNHEY and CDR2 SVGAGI. V lost 3 bases to trimming and J lost 3 bases; unmatched junction nucleotides: 7.

The rearrangement links TRBV5-1 to TRBJ2-3; a possible D gene is TRBD2 (6 bases). The CDR3 spans 14 residues. V shed 0 bases and J shed 3 bases, with 8 bases lying between them. Germline V CDR1 and CDR2: SGHRS, YFSETQ. CDR3 sequence (DNA): TGCGCCAGCAGCTTGGAAGGGAGGACAGATACGCAGTATTTT. Its translation is CASSLEGRTDTQYF.

The chain employs TRBV5-6 and TRBJ2-1, with 12 nucleotides matching TRBD2. After removal of 1 base from V and 4 bases from J, the junction contained 6 bases not matched to a gene. Germline V gene lookup returns CDR1 SGHDT and CDR2 YYEEEE. This CDR3 has 17 amino acids. The CDR3 protein is CASSLTSGGISYNEQFF. The CDR3 DNA is TGTGCCAGCAGCTTGACTAGCGGGGGGATCTCATACAATGAGCAGTTCTTC.

The chain couples TRBV5-6 to TRBJ2-5; 11 nucleotides agree with TRBD2. CDR1 and CDR2 (germline): SGHDT, YYEEEE. This CDR3 contains 16 residues. V shed 4 bases and J 7 bases; nucleotides not matched to a gene: 12. CDR3 coding DNA: TGTGCCAGCAGCCTTAGCGGGGGGGCGGTTCCAGGGACCCAGTACTTC. Encoded protein: CASSLSGGAVPGTQYF.

The chain joins TRBV30 to TRBJ1-5; maybe TRBD1 (6 bases). The germline CDR1 and CDR2 sequences are GTSNPN and SVGIG (reference sequence). V was pared by 1 base and J by 7 bases, with 11 bases between. This CDR3 spans 13 amino acids. CDR3 sequence (DNA): TGTGCCTGGAGTGAAACAGGGTTACAGCCCCAGCATTTT. Amino acids: CAWSETGLQPQHF.

This clone turned up a few times. This rearrangement joins TRBV5-6 to TRBJ2-1, with TRBD2 identical over 8 bases. The CDR3 covers 15 residues. Germline V gene lookup returns CDR1 SGHDT and CDR2 YYEEEE. The J segment lost 7 bases and the V segment lost 4 bases, leaving 10 bases of the junction unmatched. The CDR3 DNA sequence: TGTGCCAGCAGCCGCGGCGGGACTAGTTGGAATGAGCAGTTCTTC. It yields the protein CASSRGGTSWNEQFF.

The genes are TRBV11-2 and TRBJ1-5; no firm D call. Trimming removed 5 bases from V and 7 bases from J, with 21 bases in between. In germline, CDR1 is SGHAT, CDR2 FQNNGV. The CDR3 length is 16 residues. CDR3 sequence reads: CASSVGSGPTEQPQHF. In nucleotides, the CDR3 is TGTGCCAGCAGCGTCGGGTCGGGTCCCACCGAACAGCCCCAGCATTTT.